This TCR beta chain was identified during a study of CD4 T cells in relation to SARS-CoV-2 and coronaviruses. Across the study: No peptide or an HIV-1 Nef peptide pool served as negative control.

Unexposed donor CD4+ T cells date from about 2011-2018, before the COVID-19 pandemic. After about 11 days of culture, CD4+ T cells were isolated. Testing used SARS-CoV-2 S/N and four cold-coronavirus spikes on unexposed-donor CD4+ T cells, cells permitting. Points on this clone: What it recognizes is unknown.

The CDR3 sequence is 13 residues long. Germline V CDR1 and CDR2: ENHRY, SYGVKD. V was shortened by 3 bases and J by 1 base, with 5 bases between the two germline ends. TCRdb's copy holds only in-frame clones and misses some; the assay was immunoSEQ multiplex PCR. The sample lists some 26,000 clones; around 79% were seen once. Sequencing input: CD4+ T cells from PBMCs, cultured in vitro. The chain recombines TRBV10-3 with TRBJ2-3; D remains unclear. This TCR came from a human donor in good health. The DNA for the CDR3 is TGTGCCATCAGTGACTTCCGCACAGATACGCAGTATTTT. It specifies CAISDFRTDTQYF.